This entry lists 30 T cell receptor beta chains sequenced from one sample in a study of cytomegalovirus exposure and HLA in healthy donors (dated by TCRdb to about 2017). Library preparation used the immunoSEQ multiplex PCR assay. Entries here come from immuneACCESS through TCRdb and include only in-frame sequences with V and J called. Some clones fail to appear in such tables; in the studies checked, an unresolved V gene covers under half of the shortfall, and the cause of the remainder is unknown. This sample comprises roughly 130,000 clones, over 85% of them detected only once. The ten largest clones take up 3% to 3.5% of the sample. Input material: PBMCs. The receptors shown here come from a man between 25 and 39 years old in good health and CMV-seronegative.

The gene calls are TRBV11-2 and TRBJ1-5; TRBD1 matches 11 bases. The CDR3 consists of 15 residues. The junction had 8 bases not matched to a gene; V was cut back by 5 bases and J by 8 bases. Germline-derived CDR1 and CDR2 are SGHAT and FQNNGV. CDR3 region: CASSPGTGGREPQHF. For the CDR3, the DNA is TGTGCCAGCAGCCCAGGGACAGGGGGAAGAGAGCCCCAGCATTTT.

This clone was recorded once. The chain joins TRBV4-1 to TRBJ2-2; the match to TRBD1 covers 8 bases. Germline lookup yields CDR1 MGHRA and CDR2 YSYEKL. Germline trimming cut 3 bases from V and 5 bases from J; bases unmatched to any gene: 2. This CDR3 spans 14 amino acids. Written as DNA, the CDR3 is TGCGCCAGCAGCCAGGACAGGGTTACCGGGGAGCTGTTTTTT. Amino acid sequence: CASSQDRVTGELFF.

The chain recombines TRBV10-3 with TRBJ1-2; D is undetermined. Germline loops: CDR1 ENHRY, CDR2 SYGVKD. V lost 2 bases and J lost 5, with 18 bases in between. This CDR3 spans 16 amino acids. For the CDR3, the DNA is TGTGCCATCAGTGAGACCCGGGATCACCCAAGATATGGCTACACCTTC. Translating gives CAISETRDHPRYGYTF.

The rearrangement joins TRBV6-5 to TRBJ1-2; D gene unclear. V dropped 0 bases and J dropped 8 bases, with 13 bases sitting between them. CDR3 length equals 14 residues. The germline gives CDR1 MNHEY, CDR2 SVGAGI. CDR3 DNA sequence: TGTGCCAGCAGTTACTCTGACGGCCTGGGCGGCTACACCTTC. Translating gives CASSYSDGLGGYTF.

The gene calls are TRBV6-6 and TRBJ1-1; 7 bases are shared with TRBD1. The CDR3 sequence is 13 residues long. Germline V gene data show CDR1 as MNHNY and CDR2 as SVGAGI (reference sequence). V gave up 4 bases and J gave up 6 bases; unmatched junction bases: 5. This chain's CDR3 is CASSSTGEPEAFF. CDR3 coding DNA: TGTGCCAGCAGTTCTACAGGGGAGCCTGAAGCTTTCTTT.

The chain couples TRBV7-6 to TRBJ2-3; D unclear. The V gene lost 5 bases and the J gene lost 6 bases, with 15 bases spanning the gap. This CDR3 is 14 amino acids long. In germline, CDR1 is SGHVS, CDR2 FNYEAQ. The CDR3 sequence is CASSAPGGFDTQYF. CDR3 DNA sequence: TGTGCCAGCAGCGCCCCCGGTGGTTTTGATACGCAGTATTTT.

The chain employs TRBV19 and TRBJ2-1; the match to TRBD1 covers 9 bases. Germline CDR1 reads LNHDA; CDR2 reads SQIVND (reference sequence). The CDR3 is made up of 17 amino acids. Unmatched junction bases numbered 9, after V lost 6 bases and J lost 0 bases. The CDR3 DNA follows: TGTGCCAGTAGGCTAAGGACAGGGGCCCTCTCCTACAATGAGCAGTTCTTC. It translates to CASRLRTGALSYNEQFF.

This chain links TRBV5-1 with TRBJ2-3; 9 bases are a match to TRBD1. From germline, CDR1 is SGHRS and CDR2 YFSETQ. Trimming at V came to 2 bases and at J to 4 bases, leaving 8 bases not matched to a gene. The CDR3 has 16 residues. CDR3 in DNA: TGCGCCAGCAGCTTCACTGGGACAGGGTGGGCAGATACGCAGTATTTT. Translating it yields CASSFTGTGWADTQYF.

The V gene is TRBV5-1, the J gene TRBJ1-1; 7 bases are a match to TRBD1. The V gene end was trimmed by 6 bases and the J gene end by 1 base; junction bases not matched to a gene: 6. The CDR3 sequence is 14 residues long. Germline V gene lookup returns CDR1 SGHRS and CDR2 YFSETQ. In DNA, the CDR3 is TGCGCCAGCAAAAGTACAGGGGAGAACACTGAAGCTTTCTTT. This translates into CASKSTGENTEAFF.

The chain combines TRBV5-1 with TRBJ2-5; 9 bases agree with TRBD1. From germline, CDR1 is SGHRS and CDR2 YFSETQ. Trimming removed 2 bases from V and 3 bases from J; junction bases left unmatched: 8. The length of the CDR3 is 16 residues. CDR3 DNA: TGCGCCAGCAGCTTCTTAGGACAGGGGAGCGAAGAGACCCAGTACTTC. This encodes CASSFLGQGSEETQYF. Looking up the rest from reference TRBV5-1 and TRBJ2-5 gives the full variable domain: KAGVTQTPRYLIKTRGQQVTLSCSPISGHRSVSWYQQTPGQGLQFLFEYFSETQRNKGNFPGRFSGRQFSNSRSEMNVSTLELGDSALYLCASSFLGQGSEETQYFGPGTRLLVL.

The chain joins TRBV27 to TRBJ1-2; TRBD1 aligns across 7 bases. Germline V CDR1 and CDR2: MNHEY, SMNVEV (reference sequence). There are 15 residues in the CDR3. Trimming took 5 bases from V and 4 from J; bases not matched to a gene: 10. The CDR3 sequence: CASSPRTGPSYGYTF. The CDR3 DNA reads as TGTGCCAGCAGTCCCCGGACAGGCCCTTCCTATGGCTACACCTTC.

The rearrangement links TRBV4-3 to TRBJ2-1; TRBD2 aligns across 7 bases. J was trimmed by 3 bases and V by 0 bases; bases with no gene match: 11. CDR3 length: 18 amino acids. CDR1 is LGHNA and CDR2 is YSLEER in the germline V gene. CDR3 loop: CASSQEYPRDYFYNEQFF. The CDR3 nucleotides read TGCGCCAGCAGCCAAGAATATCCCCGGGACTACTTCTACAATGAGCAGTTCTTC.

The V and J genes are TRBV19 and TRBJ2-5; D gene unclear. The CDR3 length is 13 residues. V was pared by 2 bases and J by 5 bases, with 9 bases between. Germline assignment: CDR1 LNHDA and CDR2 SQIVND (reference sequence). CDR3 sequence reads: CASSIYGAETQYF. The CDR3 DNA sequence: TGTGCCAGTAGTATATACGGAGCCGAGACCCAGTACTTC.

The rearrangement uses TRBV29-1 and TRBJ2-3; the D gene is possibly TRBD2 (5 bases). The CDR3 is 11 residues long. Germline CDR1 and CDR2: SQVTM and ANQGSEA. With 6 bases removed from V and 2 bases from J, the gap between germline ends came to 6 bases. The DNA of the CDR3 is TGCAGCGTGGACTCCACAGATACGCAGTATTTT. Translation: CSVDSTDTQYF.

The V and J genes are TRBV9 and TRBJ2-3; the match to TRBD2 covers 12 bases. Germline CDR1 and CDR2: SGDLS and YYNGEE. V lost 4 bases and J lost 2; bases outside the gene matches: 5. The CDR3 runs to 16 residues. In DNA, the CDR3 is TGTGCCAGCAGCAAACCTAGCGGGGGGGCCACAGATACGCAGTATTTT. Encoded protein: CASSKPSGGATDTQYF.

A note on this clone: The same CDR3 also results from other DNA sequences found in this sample. The V and J genes are TRBV19 and TRBJ2-5; TRBD1 agrees at 8 bases. V was clipped by 1 base and J by 3 bases; unmatched bases: 4. The CDR3 covers 15 residues. Germline assignment: CDR1 LNHDA and CDR2 SQIVND (reference sequence). The CDR3 loop reads CASSIGRTGKETQYF. As DNA, the CDR3 is TGTGCCAGTAGTATAGGACGGACAGGGAAAGAGACCCAGTACTTC. Variable domain in full (rest from reference TRBV19 and TRBJ2-5): DGGITQSPKYLFRKEGQNVTLSCEQNLNHDAMYWYRQDPGQGLRLIYYSQIVNDFQKGDIAEGYSVSREKKESFPLTVTSAQKNPTAFYLCASSIGRTGKETQYFGPGTRLLVL.

This rearrangement joins TRBV4-2 to TRBJ2-1, with 8 bases identical to TRBD2. V lost 1 base, J lost 6 bases, and 11 bases stayed unmatched. The CDR3 runs to 17 residues. The germline CDR1 and CDR2 sequences are LGHNA and YNFKEQ. CDR3 sequence reads: CASSQGVGRGVFNEQFF. For the CDR3, the DNA is TGTGCCAGCAGCCAAGGGGTAGGGCGGGGGGTGTTCAATGAGCAGTTCTTC.

The chain couples TRBV19 to TRBJ2-5, with D possibly matching TRBD2 (6 bases). Germline V lookup: CDR1 LNHDA, CDR2 SQIVND (reference sequence). This CDR3 has 15 amino acids. V gave up 3 bases and J gave up 2 bases, with 13 bases separating them. This CDR3 is CASSIGGRLQETQYF. CDR3 in DNA: TGTGCCAGTAGTATCGGGGGACGGCTACAAGAGACCCAGTACTTC.

The chain uses TRBV5-1 and TRBJ1-1; 7 bases match TRBD1. This CDR3 has 14 residues. J lost 9 bases, V lost 6 bases, and 14 bases had no gene match. In germline, CDR1 is SGHRS, CDR2 YFSETQ. The CDR3 nucleotides are TGCGCCAGCACCACGACAGGGTCTCCCTCTAAAGCTTTCTTT. Its translation is CASTTTGSPSKAFF.

V gene TRBV9 combines with J gene TRBJ1-4; 9 nucleotides agree with TRBD1. The J segment lost 7 bases and the V segment lost 4 bases, leaving 11 bases of the junction unmatched. Germline V lookup: CDR1 SGDLS, CDR2 YYNGEE. The CDR3 contains 16 residues. CDR3 residues: CASSPTPTGGFEKLFF. DNA for the CDR3: TGTGCCAGCAGCCCTACCCCGACAGGGGGTTTTGAAAAACTGTTTTTT.

This clone was seen more than once but under ten times. The chain links TRBV10-1 to TRBJ2-7; D uncertain. With 0 bases removed from V and 3 bases from J, the gap between germline ends came to 6 bases. CDR3 length equals 13 residues. Germline V gives CDR1 WNHNN, CDR2 SYGVQD (reference sequence). In DNA, the CDR3 is TGCGCCAGCAGTGAGTCGGCTGTCTACGAGCAGTACTTC. Its protein product is CASSESAVYEQYF.

The chain combines TRBV5-6 with TRBJ2-7; tentatively, D is TRBD2 (5 bases). The CDR3 covers 14 residues. V lost 3 bases and J lost 0, with 10 bases in between. In germline, CDR1 is SGHDT, CDR2 YYEEEE. CDR3: CASSSGLSSYEQYF. The CDR3 DNA reads TGTGCCAGCAGCTCCGGACTGAGCTCCTACGAGCAGTACTTC.

There are a few counts of this clone. This chain uses TRBV5-4 with TRBJ1-6; the match to TRBD1 covers 8 bases. The germline gives CDR1 SGHNT, CDR2 YYREEE (reference sequence). This CDR3 comprises 15 residues. The junction had 7 bases not matched to a gene; V was cut back by 4 bases and J by 7 bases. The CDR3, as DNA: TGTGCCAGCAGCGGCAGACAGGGGATCAATTCACCCCTCCACTTT. It specifies CASSGRQGINSPLHF.

The gene calls are TRBV6-1 and TRBJ1-2; 8 positions agree with TRBD1. V lost 7 bases, J lost 5 bases, and 9 bases stayed unmatched. The germline gives CDR1 MNHNS, CDR2 SASEGT. There are 14 residues in the CDR3. The CDR3 loop is CASKNPGGAYGYTF. CDR3 in DNA: TGTGCCAGCAAAAACCCAGGGGGCGCGTATGGCTACACCTTC.

This chain links TRBV2 with TRBJ1-4, with 10 bases lining up with TRBD1. The CDR3 runs to 14 residues. V lost 6 bases to trimming and J lost 5 bases; unmatched junction nucleotides: 3. Germline V CDR1 and CDR2: SNHLY, FYNNEI. CDR3: CASRPDRGNEKLFF. The DNA of the CDR3 is TGTGCCAGCAGGCCGGACAGGGGGAATGAAAAACTGTTTTTT.

The gene calls are TRBV7-6 and TRBJ2-3; D ambiguous. Trimming pared 1 base from V and 3 bases from J, leaving 11 bases between. The CDR3 runs 15 residues. CDR1 and CDR2 (germline): SGHVS, FNYEAQ. Here the CDR3 reads CASSLELGLTDTQYF. The CDR3 coding sequence is TGTGCCAGCAGCTTAGAGCTAGGTTTGACAGATACGCAGTATTTT.

The chain has TRBV2 and TRBJ1-1; possibly TRBD1 for D (5 bases). Between the trimmed V and J ends, which lost 3 bases and 7 bases, there was a span of 9 bases. The germline CDR1 and CDR2 sequences are SNHLY and FYNNEI. The CDR3 is 12 residues long. This CDR3 reads CASSDRVNEAFF. Here the CDR3 DNA reads TGTGCCAGCAGTGACAGGGTTAATGAAGCTTTCTTT. The variable domain in full, with the rest retrieved from reference TRBV2 and TRBJ1-1, is EPEVTQTPSHQVTQMGQEVILRCVPISNHLYFYWYRQILGQKVEFLVSFYNNEISEKSEIFDDQFSVERPDGSNFTLKIRSTKLEDSAMYFCASSDRVNEAFFGQGTRLTVV.

The chain joins TRBV10-3 to TRBJ2-1; the match to TRBD2 covers 10 bases. Germline-derived CDR1 and CDR2 are ENHRY and SYGVKD. V trimming: 4 bases; J trimming: 8 bases; junction bases outside the gene matches: 5. The CDR3 sequence is 14 residues long. The CDR3 is CAISASGGRDEQFF. In DNA form, the CDR3 reads TGTGCCATCAGTGCTAGCGGGGGAAGAGATGAGCAGTTCTTC.

This clone was observed a single time. The chain uses TRBV7-9 and TRBJ2-1, with D perhaps TRBD2 (7 bases). Looked up from germline, CDR1 is SEHNR and CDR2 is FQNEAQ (reference sequence). The V end was cut by 0 bases, the J end by 7 bases, with 13 bases between. The CDR3 has 15 amino acids. The CDR3: CASSLARGALNEQFF. Written as DNA, the CDR3 is TGTGCCAGCAGCTTAGCCCGGGGGGCCTTGAATGAGCAGTTCTTC.

The chain is built from TRBV19 and TRBJ1-1; D gene ambiguous. The V end was cut by 1 base, the J end by 1 base, with 7 bases between. The CDR3 spans 14 residues. Germline-derived CDR1 and CDR2 are LNHDA and SQIVND (reference sequence). The CDR3 reads CASSIASGNTEAFF. The CDR3 DNA is TGTGCCAGTAGTATAGCTTCGGGGAACACTGAAGCTTTCTTT. The full variable domain, in which reference TRBV19 and TRBJ1-1 provide the parts outside the CDR3, is DGGITQSPKYLFRKEGQNVTLSCEQNLNHDAMYWYRQDPGQGLRLIYYSQIVNDFQKGDIAEGYSVSREKKESFPLTVTSAQKNPTAFYLCASSIASGNTEAFFGQGTRLTVV.